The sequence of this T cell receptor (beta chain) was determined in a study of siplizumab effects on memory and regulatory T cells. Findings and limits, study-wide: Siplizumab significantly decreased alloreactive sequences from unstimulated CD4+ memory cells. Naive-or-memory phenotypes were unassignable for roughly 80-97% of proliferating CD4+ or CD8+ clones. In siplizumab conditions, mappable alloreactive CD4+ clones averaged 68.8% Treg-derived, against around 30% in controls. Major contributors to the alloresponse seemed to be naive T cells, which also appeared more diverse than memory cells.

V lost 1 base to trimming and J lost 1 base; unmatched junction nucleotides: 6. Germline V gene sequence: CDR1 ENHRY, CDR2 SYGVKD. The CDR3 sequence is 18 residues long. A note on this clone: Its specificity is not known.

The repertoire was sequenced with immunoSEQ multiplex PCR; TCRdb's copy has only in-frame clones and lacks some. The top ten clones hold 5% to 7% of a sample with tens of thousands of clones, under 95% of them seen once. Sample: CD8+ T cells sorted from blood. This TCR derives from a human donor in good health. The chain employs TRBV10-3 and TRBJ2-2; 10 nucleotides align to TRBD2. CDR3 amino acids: CAISEFVTSGLNTGELFF. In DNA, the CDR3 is TGTGCCATCAGTGAGTTCGTGACTAGCGGGCTGAACACCGGGGAGCTGTTTTTT.